This passage covers 9 T cell receptor beta chains from one sample sequenced in a study of shared clonotypes between healthy human individuals (dated by TCRdb to about 2020). The library relied on the immunoSEQ multiplex PCR assay. TCRdb carries this immuneACCESS record with in-frame sequences only. Its versions omit some clonotypes, under half of them owing to an unresolved V gene in the studies checked, with the rest unexplained. The sample table holds a few million clones, of which just over 90% were seen once. Of the sample, 0.39% falls within the top ten clones. Sequencing was carried out using naive CD4+ T cells from PBMCs. According to the study, the label for this sample's cell subset or site signals: CD45RA+ positively selected. The receptors shown here come from a man between 18 and 29 years old in good health. Some clones in this sample may be carry-over from other donors' samples.

The chain combines TRBV23-1 with TRBJ2-3; TRBD1 matches 7 bases. TRBV23-1 is given ORF status, its function remaining uncertain. Losses at the gene ends were 3 bases for V and 0 bases for J; bases not matched to a gene: 9. The CDR3 is 17 residues long. The CDR3 here is CASSHLGQRTSTDTQYF. In DNA form, the CDR3 reads TGCGCCAGCAGTCATTTGGGACAGCGAACGAGCACAGATACGCAGTATTTT.

This chain uses TRBV18 with TRBJ2-1; TRBD1 aligns across 7 bases. J was trimmed by 8 bases and V by 4 bases; bases with no gene match: 2. CDR3 length: 12 amino acids. Germline CDR1 is KGHSH and CDR2 is LQKENI. DNA for the CDR3: TGTGCCAGCTCACAGGGGGCGGATGAGCAGTTCTTC. Protein: CASSQGADEQFF.

The chain links TRBV1 to TRBJ2-3. TRBV1 is designated a pseudogene. The CDR3 loop spans 15 amino acids. The CDR3 sequence is CTSSFSLGRTDTQYF. The CDR3 DNA reads TGCACCAGCAGCTTCAGTCTGGGACGCACAGATACGCAGTATTTT.

The chain carries TRBV28 and TRBJ1-5, with D tentatively TRBD1 (5 bases). The germline V gene encodes CDR1 MDHEN and CDR2 SYDVKM. V shed 4 bases and J shed 1 base, with 14 bases lying between them. This CDR3 spans 16 amino acids. CDR3 residues: CASSSYTGSSNQPQHF. Here the CDR3 DNA reads TGTGCCAGCAGTTCCTACACAGGTTCAAGCAATCAGCCCCAGCATTTT.

The chain recombines TRBV2 with TRBJ2-5; D perhaps matches TRBD2 (6 bases). The CDR3 consists of 15 residues. Germline-derived CDR1 and CDR2 are SNHLY and FYNNEI. V dropped 6 bases and J dropped 9 bases, with 23 bases sitting between them. This CDR3 is CASRVNEGLGGPQYF. The CDR3 DNA reads as TGTGCCAGCAGGGTCAACGAGGGACTGGGGGGTCCCCAGTACTTC.

This clone showed up just a few times. This chain connects TRBV2 to TRBJ1-5; 7 positions agree with TRBD1. CDR1 SNHLY and CDR2 FYNNEI come from the germline V gene. The V gene end was trimmed by 5 bases and the J gene end by 7 bases; junction bases not matched to a gene: 8. The CDR3 length is 14 residues. CDR3: CASSLRQGGQPQHF. The DNA of the CDR3 is TGTGCCAGCAGTTTAAGACAGGGCGGGCAGCCCCAGCATTTT.

The chain combines TRBV14 with TRBJ2-1, with TRBD2 identical over 9 bases. With 2 bases clipped from V and 4 bases from J, the junction kept 6 bases outside the gene matches. Germline lookup yields CDR1 SGHDN and CDR2 FVKESK. The CDR3 length is 16 residues. The CDR3 here is CASSQPAGGIYNEQFF. For the CDR3, the DNA is TGTGCCAGCAGCCAACCAGCGGGAGGTATATACAATGAGCAGTTCTTC.

The gene calls are TRBV9 and TRBJ1-1; 7 nucleotides line up with TRBD1. Losses at the gene ends were 3 bases for V and 5 bases for J; bases not matched to a gene: 10. Germline CDR1 reads SGDLS; CDR2 reads YYNGEE. The CDR3 is 15 amino acids. The CDR3 spells CASSARGDRDTEAFF. The CDR3 nucleotides are TGTGCCAGCAGCGCCCGGGGTGACAGGGATACTGAAGCTTTCTTT.

V usage is TRBV2 and J usage is TRBJ1-4; 9 bases fit TRBD1. The germline gives CDR1 SNHLY, CDR2 FYNNEI. With V trimmed by 11 bases and J by 0 bases, 7 bases remained unmatched. There are 15 residues in the CDR3. The CDR3 DNA sequence: TGTGCCGTACCGGGACAGGGCGCAACTAATGAAAAACTGTTTTTT. Encoded protein: CAVPGQGATNEKLFF.